The clone carrying this TCR beta chain was seen a handful of times. The antigen remains undetermined. Addition of a universal primer site occurred through template switching, and cDNA carried unique molecular identifiers. One entry per CDR3 protein results from TCRdb running MiXCR on the 5' RACE reads. In the table there are about 530,000 distinct CDR3 sequences, under 25% of which are singletons. Germline CDR1 and CDR2: SEHNR and FQNEAQ (reference sequence). The CDR3 consists of 13 residues. V was pared by 4 bases and J by 6 bases, with 9 bases between. The sample is drawn from a study of identical twins. Study-level findings and limits: The more abundant beta clonotypes in cord blood had fewer insertions, and memory repertoires did not show this. Zero-insertion analyses could be partly confounded by invariant MAIT and iNKT cells.

The sample was also linked to a second study, of yellow fever vaccine responses in identical twins. This second study notes: It has been reported that, in twins, the vaccine T cell response seemed partly convergent and partly personalized.

The source of this sequence is a woman under 30 in good health. V and J are TRBV7-9 and TRBJ2-2, with a tentative D call TRBD2 (5 bases). The sequenced sample was CD4+ T cells sorted from blood. This chain's CDR3 is CASSSRGPGELFF. The CDR3 nucleotides read TGTGCCAGCAGCTCCCGCGGGCCCGGGGAGCTGTTTTTT.